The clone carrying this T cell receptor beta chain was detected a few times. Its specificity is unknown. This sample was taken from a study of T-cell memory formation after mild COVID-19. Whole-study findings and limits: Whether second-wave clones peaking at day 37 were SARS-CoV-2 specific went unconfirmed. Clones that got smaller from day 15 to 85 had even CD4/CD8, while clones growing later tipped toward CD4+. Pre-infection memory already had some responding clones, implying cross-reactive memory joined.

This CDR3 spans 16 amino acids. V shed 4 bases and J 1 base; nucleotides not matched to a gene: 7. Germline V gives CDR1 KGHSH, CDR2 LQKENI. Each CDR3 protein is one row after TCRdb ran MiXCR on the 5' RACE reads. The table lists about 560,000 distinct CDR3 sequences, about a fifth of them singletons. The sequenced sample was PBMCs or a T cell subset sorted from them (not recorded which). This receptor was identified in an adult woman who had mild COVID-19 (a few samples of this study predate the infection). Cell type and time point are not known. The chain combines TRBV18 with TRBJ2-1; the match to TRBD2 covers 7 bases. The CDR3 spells CASSLSLAVSYNEQFF. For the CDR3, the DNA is TGTGCCAGCTCACTTTCTCTAGCGGTGTCCTACAATGAGCAGTTCTTC.